These 9 T cell receptor beta chains share one sample of origin, sequenced in a study of T-cell memory formation after mild COVID-19. Using its own MiXCR run on the 5' RACE reads, TCRdb lists one record per CDR3 protein. The sample has under 450,000 distinct CDR3 sequences; more than 20% are singletons. What was sequenced was PBMCs or a T cell subset sorted from them (not recorded which). These receptors all stem from a man aged 18 to 29 who had mild COVID-19 (a few samples of this study predate the infection). Cell type and time point are not known.

This clonotype appeared a few times. The chain joins TRBV12-3 or TRBV12-4 to TRBJ1-3, with TRBD1 identical over 7 bases. Losses at the gene ends were 6 bases for V and 2 bases for J; bases not matched to a gene: 4. The CDR3 covers 14 residues. CDR3 sequence reads: CASSATGTGNTIYF. The CDR3 DNA follows: TGTGCCAGCAGCGCGACAGGGACTGGAAACACCATATATTTT.

This clonotype was counted a single time. The genes are TRBV10-2 and TRBJ2-7; 7 bases match TRBD1. The CDR3 is 15 amino acids. CDR1 is WSHSY, CDR2 SAAADI, per germline. Trimming removed 7 bases from V and 3 bases from J; junction bases left unmatched: 12. Written as DNA, the CDR3 is TGCGCCAGCATTCCGACAGGGCCTTCATACTACGAGCAGTACTTC. Residues: CASIPTGPSYYEQYF.

This clonotype was seen only a few times. V is TRBV20-1 and J is TRBJ1-1, with no clear D. The length of the CDR3 is 13 residues. Germline values: CDR1 DFQATT, CDR2 SNEGSKA (reference sequence). Trimming took off 6 bases at V and 1 base at J, with 12 bases between the two ends. CDR3 region: CSALRDPNTEAFF. DNA for the CDR3: TGCAGTGCCCTCCGGGATCCGAACACTGAAGCTTTCTTT.

Only a few counts were recorded for this clonotype. The rearrangement uses TRBV7-2 and TRBJ1-1, with TRBD1 matching 12 bases. This CDR3 has 16 amino acids. Germline V lookup: CDR1 SGHTA, CDR2 FQGNSA. Trimming took 5 bases from V and 6 from J; bases not matched to a gene: 10. The CDR3 region has the DNA TGTGCCAGCAGCGACCGGGACAGGGGGCGCTTGGCTGAAGCTTTCTTT. This encodes CASSDRDRGRLAEAFF.

This clonotype was seen a few times. CDR3 nucleotide sequence: TGTGCCAGCTCACCGGGGTATCTGGTGATGAACACTGAAGCTTTCTTT. Its translation is CASSPGYLVMNTEAFF. The chain links TRBV18 to TRBJ1-1, with D unclear. The V and J ends lost 3 bases and 0 bases respectively, with 14 bases between them. The CDR3 covers 16 residues. From germline, CDR1 is KGHSH and CDR2 LQKENI. The variable domain in full, completed from reference TRBV18 and TRBJ1-1, reads NAGVMQNPRHLVRRRGQEARLRCSPMKGHSHVYWYRQLPEEGLKFMVYLQKENIIDESGMPKERFSAEFPKEGPSILRIQQVVRGDSAAYFCASSPGYLVMNTEAFFGQGTRLTVV.

The rearrangement uses TRBV6-5 and TRBJ1-2, with unresolved D. The germline gives CDR1 MNHEY, CDR2 SVGAGI. Trimming left V 6 bases short and J 4 bases short, with 12 bases between. The CDR3 runs 13 residues. The CDR3 DNA sequence: TGTGCCAGCAGACCTGACGGTTCCTATGGCTACACCTTC. Amino acid sequence: CASRPDGSYGYTF.

This chain connects TRBV6-1 to TRBJ2-4; the D is unclear. CDR3 size: 13 residues. Germline CDR1 is MNHNS and CDR2 is SASEGT. Trimming took 3 bases from V and 9 from J, leaving 12 bases between them. The CDR3 DNA sequence: TGTGCCAGCAGTGATTCGGTTGAAGGCATTCAGTACTTC. Amino acids: CASSDSVEGIQYF.

This clonotype was seen only a few times. The chain employs TRBV4-1 and TRBJ2-1; tentatively, D is TRBD1 (5 bases). The ends were cut back, 2 bases at V and 6 bases at J, with 17 bases in the middle. Germline CDR1 reads MGHRA; CDR2 reads YSYEKL. The CDR3 spans 16 residues. The CDR3 region is CASSQHPLGQVNEQFF. CDR3 sequence (DNA): TGCGCCAGCAGCCAACACCCTCTCGGACAAGTCAATGAGCAGTTCTTC.

There are a few counts of this clonotype. The chain has TRBV24-1 and TRBJ1-1, with D possibly TRBD1 on 5 matching bases. The CDR3 is 15 amino acids. The ends were cut back, 4 bases at V and 1 base at J, with 12 bases in the middle. The germline gives CDR1 KGHDR, CDR2 SFDVKD. The CDR3 reads CATSDPGTGNTEAFF. The DNA of the CDR3 is TGTGCCACCAGTGACCCCGGGACCGGGAACACTGAAGCTTTCTTT.